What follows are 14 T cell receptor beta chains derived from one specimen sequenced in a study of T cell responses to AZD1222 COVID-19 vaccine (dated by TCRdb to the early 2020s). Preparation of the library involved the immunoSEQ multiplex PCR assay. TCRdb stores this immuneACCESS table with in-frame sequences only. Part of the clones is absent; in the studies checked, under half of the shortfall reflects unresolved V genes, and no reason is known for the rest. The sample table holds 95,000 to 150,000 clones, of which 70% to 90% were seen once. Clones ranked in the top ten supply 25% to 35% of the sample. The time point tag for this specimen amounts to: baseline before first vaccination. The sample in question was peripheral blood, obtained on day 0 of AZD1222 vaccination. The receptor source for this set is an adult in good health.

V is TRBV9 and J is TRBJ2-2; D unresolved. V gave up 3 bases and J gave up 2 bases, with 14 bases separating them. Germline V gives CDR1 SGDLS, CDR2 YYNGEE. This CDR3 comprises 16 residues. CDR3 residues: CASSDPRQPNTGELFF. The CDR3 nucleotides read TGTGCCAGCAGCGACCCTCGGCAGCCAAACACCGGGGAGCTGTTTTTT.

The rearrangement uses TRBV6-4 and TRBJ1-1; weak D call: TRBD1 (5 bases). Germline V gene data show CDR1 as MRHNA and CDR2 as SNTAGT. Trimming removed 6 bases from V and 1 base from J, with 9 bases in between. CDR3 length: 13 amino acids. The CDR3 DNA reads TGTGCCAGCAGCTTGACAGAGAACACTGAAGCTTTCTTT. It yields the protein CASSLTENTEAFF.

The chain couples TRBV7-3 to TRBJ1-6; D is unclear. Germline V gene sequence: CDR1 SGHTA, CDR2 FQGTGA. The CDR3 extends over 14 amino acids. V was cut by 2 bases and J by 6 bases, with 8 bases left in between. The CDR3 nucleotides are TGTGCCAGCAGCTTATGGGGAGTTAATTCACCCCTCCACTTT. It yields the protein CASSLWGVNSPLHF.

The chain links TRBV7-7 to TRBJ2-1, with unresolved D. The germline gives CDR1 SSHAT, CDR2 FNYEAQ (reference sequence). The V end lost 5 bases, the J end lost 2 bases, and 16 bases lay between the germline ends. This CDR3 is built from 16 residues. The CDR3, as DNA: TGTGCCAGCAGCCCTCTCGGTCATGGTCCCTACAATGAGCAGTTCTTC. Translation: CASSPLGHGPYNEQFF.

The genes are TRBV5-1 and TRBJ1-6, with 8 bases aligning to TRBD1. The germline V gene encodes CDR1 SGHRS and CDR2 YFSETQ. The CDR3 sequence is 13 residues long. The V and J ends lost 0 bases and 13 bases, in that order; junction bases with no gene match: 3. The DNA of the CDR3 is TGCGCCAGCAGCTTGGACAGGGGGGTGCCCCTCCACTTT. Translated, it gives CASSLDRGVPLHF.

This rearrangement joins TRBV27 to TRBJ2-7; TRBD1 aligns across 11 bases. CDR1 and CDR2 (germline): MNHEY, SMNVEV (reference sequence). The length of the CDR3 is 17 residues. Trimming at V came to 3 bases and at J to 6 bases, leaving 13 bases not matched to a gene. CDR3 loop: CASSLRYPGTGGVEQYF. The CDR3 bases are TGTGCCAGCAGTTTGCGCTATCCCGGGACAGGGGGTGTCGAGCAGTACTTC.

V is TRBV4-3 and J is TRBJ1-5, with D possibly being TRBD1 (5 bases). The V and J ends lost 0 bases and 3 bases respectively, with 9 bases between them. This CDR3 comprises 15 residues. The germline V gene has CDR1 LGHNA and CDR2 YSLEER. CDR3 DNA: TGCGCCAGCAGCCAAGATTCGGGGGACAATCAGCCCCAGCATTTT. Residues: CASSQDSGDNQPQHF.

The CDR3 loop reads CASSLDVQPQHF. The CDR3 DNA sequence: TGTGCCAGCAGCTTAGATGTCCAGCCCCAGCATTTT. This chain connects TRBV7-9 to TRBJ1-5; no reliable D call. The length of the CDR3 is 12 residues. V was clipped by 1 base and J by 7 bases, with 5 bases between them. The germline CDR1 and CDR2 sequences are SEHNR and FQNEAQ (reference sequence). The variable domain in full, with the rest retrieved from reference TRBV7-9 and TRBJ1-5, is DTGVSQNPRHKITKRGQNVTFRCDPISEHNRLYWYRQTLGQGPEFLTYFQNEAQLEKSRLLSDRFSAERPKGSFSTLEIQRTEQGDSAMYLCASSLDVQPQHFGDGTRLSIL.

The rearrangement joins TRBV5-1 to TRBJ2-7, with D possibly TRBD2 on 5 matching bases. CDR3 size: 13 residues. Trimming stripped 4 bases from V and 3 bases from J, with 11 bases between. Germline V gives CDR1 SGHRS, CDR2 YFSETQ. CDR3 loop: CASSIGRDYEQYF. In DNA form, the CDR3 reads TGCGCCAGCAGCATAGGACGGGACTACGAGCAGTACTTC.

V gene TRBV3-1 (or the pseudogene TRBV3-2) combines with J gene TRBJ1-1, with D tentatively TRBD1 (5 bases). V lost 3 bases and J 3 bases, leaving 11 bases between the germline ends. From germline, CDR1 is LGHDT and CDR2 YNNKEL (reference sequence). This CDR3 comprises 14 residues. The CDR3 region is CASSQELRDTEAFF. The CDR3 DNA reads TGTGCCAGCAGCCAGGAGCTCAGGGACACTGAAGCTTTCTTT.

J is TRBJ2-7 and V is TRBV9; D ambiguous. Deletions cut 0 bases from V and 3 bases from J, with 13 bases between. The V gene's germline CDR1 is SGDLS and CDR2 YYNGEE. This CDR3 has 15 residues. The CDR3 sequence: CASSVGSSSNYEQYF. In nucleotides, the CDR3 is TGTGCCAGCAGCGTAGGTAGTAGCTCCAACTACGAGCAGTACTTC.

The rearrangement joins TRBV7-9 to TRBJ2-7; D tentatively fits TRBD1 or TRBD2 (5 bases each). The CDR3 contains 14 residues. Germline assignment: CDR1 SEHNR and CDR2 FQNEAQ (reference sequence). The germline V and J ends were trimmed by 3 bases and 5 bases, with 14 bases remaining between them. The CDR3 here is CASSFGTTSHEQYF. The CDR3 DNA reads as TGTGCCAGCAGCTTTGGGACGACCTCTCACGAGCAGTACTTC.

In DNA form, the CDR3 reads TGTGCCAGCAGCCCCGGGACTAGCGGGAGCCTAGCCAAAAACATTCAGTACTTC. Translated, it gives CASSPGTSGSLAKNIQYF. The chain uses TRBV5-4 and TRBJ2-4; 14 bases match TRBD2. Germline V CDR1 and CDR2: SGHNT, YYREEE (reference sequence). The CDR3 runs to 18 residues. Losses at the gene ends were 4 bases for V and 0 bases for J; bases not matched to a gene: 6.

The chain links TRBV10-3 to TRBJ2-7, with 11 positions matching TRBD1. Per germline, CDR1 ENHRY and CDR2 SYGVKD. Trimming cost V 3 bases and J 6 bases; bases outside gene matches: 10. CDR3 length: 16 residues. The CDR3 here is CAISDSRTGGIGEQYF. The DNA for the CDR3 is TGTGCCATCAGTGACTCTAGGACAGGGGGCATTGGCGAGCAGTACTTC.